This TCR beta chain was sequenced for a study of identical twins. Study observations and caveats: Zero-insertion analyses might be partly confounded by invariant T cells like MAIT and iNKT.

This clonotype has a count of ten or more. Its antigen is currently unknown. CDR3 length equals 14 residues. Trimming removed 5 bases from V and 1 base from J; junction bases left unmatched: 4. Unique molecular identifiers were in the cDNA, with template-switch universal primer binding. TCRdb called the 5' RACE reads again in MiXCR, with one record for every CDR3 protein. This repertoire shows approximately 670,000 distinct CDR3 sequences, around 6.1% found once; its top ten account for about 2%. The V gene is TRBV12-3 or TRBV12-4, the J gene TRBJ2-5, with TRBD1 matching over 7 bases. Sequencing was carried out using naive T cells sorted from blood. This TCR derives from a man younger than 35 in good health. CDR3 sequence: CASSAGTVQETQYF. The CDR3 bases are TGTGCCAGCAGTGCCGGGACAGTCCAAGAGACCCAGTACTTC.